The 8 T cell receptor beta chains presented below share a single source sample, sequenced in a study of T cell changes during pregnancy in multiple sclerosis. Libraries were prepared by immunoSEQ multiplex PCR; TCRdb keeps only in-frame clonotypes and omits some of them. The sample lists about 36,000 clones, roughly 93% occurring once. The source was CD4+ T cells from peripheral blood mononuclear cells, collected in the first trimester of pregnancy. The source is a female donor with multiple sclerosis, enrolled in a pregnancy study.

The chain employs TRBV7-9 and TRBJ2-3, with D uncertain. Germline V gene data show CDR1 as SEHNR and CDR2 as FQNEAQ (reference sequence). Trimming pared 5 bases from V and 11 bases from J, leaving 29 bases between. This CDR3 is built from 17 residues. CDR3 residues: CASSHKPRHTPFNRQYF. The CDR3 DNA reads TGTGCCAGCAGCCATAAACCTAGGCATACGCCCTTTAATCGGCAGTATTTT.

The CDR3 sequence is CASSPQGASGEQYF. The CDR3 coding sequence is TGTGCCAGCAGCCCACAGGGGGCAAGTGGCGAGCAGTACTTC. V and J are TRBV9 and TRBJ2-7, with TRBD1 matching 9 bases. Germline CDR1 SGDLS, CDR2 YYNGEE. The CDR3 has 14 amino acids. Trimming took 4 bases from V and 6 from J; bases not matched to a gene: 8.

This rearrangement joins TRBV2 to TRBJ2-7; tentatively, D is TRBD2 (6 bases). The germline V and J ends were trimmed by 1 base and 3 bases, with 16 bases remaining between them. Germline V gives CDR1 SNHLY, CDR2 FYNNEI. The CDR3 length is 16 residues. For the CDR3, the DNA is TGTGCCAGCAGTGAAGTGATGGGGAGGAGGGTCTACGAGCAGTACTTC. Translated, it gives CASSEVMGRRVYEQYF.

The chain joins TRBV5-3 to TRBJ2-1; TRBD2 agrees at 8 bases. TRBV5-3 is reported as an ORF; its role is uncertain. V lost 2 bases, J lost 5 bases, and 0 bases stayed unmatched. This CDR3 contains 13 residues. CDR3 region: CARSLAGDNEQFF. The CDR3 DNA reads as TGTGCCAGAAGCTTAGCGGGAGACAATGAGCAGTTCTTC.

The V call is TRBV6-6, the J call TRBJ1-1; 11 bases are shared with TRBD1. V lost 2 bases and J lost 7; bases outside the gene matches: 3. The CDR3 covers 14 residues. Germline CDR1 reads MNHNY; CDR2 reads SVGAGI (reference sequence). The CDR3 DNA follows: TGTGCCAGCAGTTACGGACAGGGGGCTAGTGAAGCTTTCTTT. Its translation is CASSYGQGASEAFF.

This CDR3 is CASSPGLAGRGDNEQFF. For the CDR3, the DNA is TGCGCCAGCAGCCCTGGACTAGCGGGGAGGGGGGACAATGAGCAGTTCTTC. The chain has TRBV5-1 and TRBJ2-1; TRBD2 matches at 12 bases. This CDR3 comprises 17 residues. The germline gives CDR1 SGHRS, CDR2 YFSETQ. V lost 4 bases to trimming and J lost 5 bases; unmatched junction nucleotides: 10.

This CDR3 reads CASSPQRDEQFF. CDR3 nucleotides: TGTGCCAGCAGCCCCCAGCGGGATGAGCAGTTCTTC. The chain is built from TRBV7-2 and TRBJ2-1, with D perhaps matching TRBD2 (6 bases). The length of the CDR3 is 12 residues. The V end was cut by 5 bases, the J end by 8 bases, with 10 bases between. Germline V lookup: CDR1 SGHTA, CDR2 FQGNSA. Full variable domain (outside the CDR3, taken from reference TRBV7-2 and TRBJ2-1): GAGVSQSPSNKVTEKGKDVELRCDPISGHTALYWYRQSLGQGLEFLIYFQGNSAPDKSGLPSDRFSAERTGGSVSTLTIQRTQQEDSAVYLCASSPQRDEQFFGPGTRLTVL.

V gene TRBV5-1 combines with J gene TRBJ1-1; 7 positions agree with TRBD1. J gave up 1 base and V 3 bases, and 9 bases lay outside the gene matches. The CDR3 spans 16 residues. Per the germline V gene, CDR1 is SGHRS and CDR2 is YFSETQ. DNA of the CDR3: TGCGCCAGCAGCTCAGACAGGGCGTTTCCGAACACTGAAGCTTTCTTT. Its protein is CASSSDRAFPNTEAFF.